The subject of this entry is one T cell receptor (beta chain). Its antigen is unknown. These data are taken from a study of OX40 agonist ivuxolimab in advanced cancers. The assay was immunoSEQ multiplex PCR, and TCRdb's table has in-frame clones only and misses some. The sample consists of 35,000 to 45,000 clones, around 84% of them appearing once. Study results and limitations: Antigen targets of the expanded peripheral T cells went undetermined.

V lost 4 bases to trimming and J lost 0 bases; unmatched junction nucleotides: 3. This CDR3 spans 15 amino acids. CDR1 and CDR2 (germline): LNHDA, SQIVND (reference sequence). The chain joins TRBV19 to TRBJ2-5, with TRBD2 matching 9 bases. This clonotype was sampled from an adult with an advanced solid tumor such as melanoma, head and neck, liver or kidney cancer. Specimen: CD4+ or CD8+ T cells sorted from blood, collected in a trial of the OX40 agonist ivuxolimab. The CDR3: CASSSSGGDQETQYF. The CDR3 region has the DNA TGTGCCAGTAGTAGTAGCGGGGGCGACCAAGAGACCCAGTACTTC.